This entry describes one TCR beta chain. The data originate from a study of human T cells and chemical hapten exposure. The CDR3 runs 16 residues. The time point is: pre-sensitization, week 0. The treatment here: therapeutic diphenylcyclopropenone sensitization with weekly scalp DPC. A single record per CDR3 protein comes from TCRdb applying MiXCR to the RACE reads. The sample records tens of thousands of distinct CDR3 sequences, 7.5% to 8% being singletons. The gene calls are TRBV21-1 and TRBJ1-4. TRBV21-1 is classified as a pseudogene. The sequence came from a woman aged 45-65 years with alopecia areata. Some clones in this sample may be carry-over from other donors' samples. The sample here was whole blood, taken in connection with sensitization to the hapten diphenylcyclopropenone (DPC). The CDR3 DNA is TGTGCCGGCAGCAAAGGGGCTGGGATGGCTAATGAAAAACTGTTTTTT. Amino acids: CAGSKGAGMANEKLFF.